A single sample is the source of the 10 T cell receptor beta chains below, sequenced in a study of a mutant IDH1 vaccine in newly diagnosed glioma. As for time point: week 47, end of study. With topical imiquimod, each dose of the vaccine consisted of 300 ug of mutant IDH1 20-mer peptide. The antigens of these receptors remain unknown. Profiled with immunoSEQ multiplex PCR; TCRdb holds only in-frame clones, not every one. The sample lists fewer than 45,000 clones, 82% occurring once. The sample was PBMCs, taken from a glioma patient whose treatment included an IDH1 peptide vaccine. These receptors all come from a man aged 18 to 30 with glioma. Some clones in this sample may be carry-over from other donors' samples.

This clone occurred once. The chain is built from TRBV6-5 and TRBJ2-2; perhaps TRBD1 as D (5 bases). In germline, CDR1 is MNHEY, CDR2 SVGAGI. This CDR3 has 14 residues. V was trimmed by 6 bases and J by 1 base, leaving 9 bases between them. The CDR3 DNA reads as TGTGCCAGCAGCAAAGGGGTGAACACCGGGGAGCTGTTTTTT. Residues: CASSKGVNTGELFF.

This chain connects TRBV5-4 to TRBJ2-7; 8 nucleotides line up with TRBD2. The V gene's germline CDR1 is SGHNT and CDR2 YYREEE (reference sequence). This CDR3 is built from 16 residues. V shed 4 bases, J shed 3 bases, and the junction held 12 bases outside the gene matches. The chain's CDR3 is CASSPRAGANSYEQYF. In DNA form, the CDR3 reads TGTGCCAGCAGCCCTCGAGCGGGAGCCAATAGCTACGAGCAGTACTTC.

The CDR3 DNA reads as TGCAGTGCAATGTTGGGTGTAGCTTTCTTT. Protein: CSAMLGVAFF. The J gene is TRBJ1-1, the V gene TRBV20-1, with D unresolved. Germline V gene sequence: CDR1 DFQATT, CDR2 SNEGSKA (reference sequence). This CDR3 has 10 residues. The V gene lost 6 bases and the J gene lost 10 bases, with 12 bases spanning the gap.

The gene calls are TRBV25-1 and TRBJ1-1, with D maybe TRBD1 (5 bases). CDR3 size: 14 residues. Between the trimmed V and J ends, which lost 0 bases and 1 base, there was a span of 6 bases. Germline CDR1 MGHDK, CDR2 SYGVNS. CDR3 nucleotide sequence: TGTGCCAGCAGTGAATATAGGGGGAACACTGAAGCTTTCTTT. It specifies CASSEYRGNTEAFF.

The chain joins TRBV18 to TRBJ2-7, with 7 positions matching TRBD1. The CDR3 runs to 14 residues. V trimming: 6 bases; J trimming: 6 bases; junction bases outside the gene matches: 11. CDR1 is KGHSH, CDR2 LQKENI, per germline. CDR3 DNA: TGTGCCAGCTCCCAATCAGGGACAGCCTTCGAGCAGTACTTC. It yields the protein CASSQSGTAFEQYF.

The chain is built from TRBV30 and TRBJ2-2, with a tentative D call TRBD2 (5 bases). Germline loops: CDR1 GTSNPN, CDR2 SVGIG (reference sequence). Trimming took 5 bases from V and 6 from J, leaving 13 bases between them. The CDR3 runs to 13 residues. The CDR3 region is CAWSKRGSGELFF. The CDR3 DNA reads TGTGCCTGGTCCAAACGGGGATCCGGGGAGCTGTTTTTT.

This clone has a single count. This chain joins TRBV27 and TRBJ2-1; 15 bases line up with TRBD2. The CDR3 is 20 amino acids. The germline CDR1 and CDR2 sequences are MNHEY and SMNVEV (reference sequence). J was trimmed by 9 bases and V by 7 bases; bases with no gene match: 22. The CDR3 sequence: CASNTPGLAGGQRGGLEQFF. CDR3 coding DNA: TGTGCCAGCAATACACCGGGACTAGCGGGAGGCCAGCGTGGGGGTCTTGAGCAGTTCTTC.

The J gene is TRBJ2-1, the V gene TRBV6-1; 10 bases match TRBD2. Unmatched junction bases numbered 1, after V lost 7 bases and J lost 1 base. Germline V lookup: CDR1 MNHNS, CDR2 SASEGT. The CDR3 sequence is 14 residues long. The CDR3 region is CASNSGGSYNEQFF. The CDR3 DNA follows: TGTGCCAGCAATAGCGGGGGGTCCTACAATGAGCAGTTCTTC.

This sequence joins TRBV29-1 and TRBJ1-1, with 9 bases identical to TRBD1. The CDR3 has 14 residues. Germline V gene data show CDR1 as SQVTM and CDR2 as ANQGSEA. V dropped 4 bases and J dropped 7; count of bases not matched to a gene: 10. The CDR3 loop reads CSVVRGGTGREAFF. In DNA form, the CDR3 reads TGCAGCGTTGTAAGGGGGGGGACAGGGCGTGAAGCTTTCTTT.

The chain links TRBV18 to TRBJ1-2; the match to TRBD1 covers 11 bases. Trimming took 4 bases from V and 6 from J; bases not matched to a gene: 4. This CDR3 has 14 residues. Per germline, CDR1 KGHSH and CDR2 LQKENI. The CDR3 protein is CASSLTGQGDGYTF. The CDR3 DNA follows: TGTGCCAGCTCACTCACGGGACAGGGGGATGGCTACACCTTC.